Following are 14 T cell receptor beta chains from one sample sequenced in a study of T cells in Graves' hyperthyroidism and ophthalmopathy. TCR beta CDR3 regions were amplified from RNA transcripts. HTBI primers were the set used in a first-round RT-PCR of the TCR CDR3. TCRdb ran MiXCR on the multiplex PCR reads and lists one entry per CDR3 protein. The sample lists 610,000 or so distinct CDR3 sequences, under 60% occurring once. Sequenced input: peripheral blood or thyroid tissue (not recorded which). The receptors here all came from a woman in her late teens or twenties with Graves' hyperthyroidism.

A few counts support this clonotype. CDR3 DNA sequence: TGTGCCAGCAGCGCCCGGACTAGCGGGAGGATTGGGAATGAGCAGTTCTTC. This gives the protein CASSARTSGRIGNEQFF. The chain employs TRBV7-9 and TRBJ2-1, with TRBD2 matching 14 bases. The CDR3 extends over 17 amino acids. After removal of 5 bases from V and 7 bases from J, the junction contained 10 bases not matched to a gene. CDR1 is SEHNR and CDR2 is FQNEAQ in the germline V gene (reference sequence).

The chain carries TRBV15 and TRBJ1-2, with a weak D call TRBD1 (5 bases). V was cut by 0 bases and J by 4 bases, with 9 bases left in between. There are 14 residues in the CDR3. Germline values: CDR1 LNHNV, CDR2 YYDKDF (reference sequence). CDR3 DNA: TGTGCCACCAGCAGAGACAGGGTTGGCTATGGCTACACCTTC. It is translated as CATSRDRVGYGYTF.

This clonotype was seen many times. V gene TRBV7-9 combines with J gene TRBJ1-5; maybe TRBD1 (5 bases). CDR3 length: 16 amino acids. The V gene lost 5 bases and the J gene lost 3 bases, with 17 bases spanning the gap. Germline V gene data show CDR1 as SEHNR and CDR2 as FQNEAQ (reference sequence). In DNA, the CDR3 is TGTGCCAGCAGCCACCGGGCCGAAGGGGCCAATCAGCCCCAGCATTTT. Its translation is CASSHRAEGANQPQHF.

In this sample, this clonotype turned up a few times. This may be a read error: a much more frequent sequence differs by one nucleotide. In this CDR3 the conserved last residue, phenylalanine or tryptophan, is missing, so a read error is likely. The CDR3 nucleotides read TGTGCCAGCAGCGGTAAGACAGGGGGCACTGAAGCTTTCTCT. Amino acid sequence: CASSGKTGGTEAFS. This chain links TRBV9 with TRBJ1-1, with 9 positions matching TRBD1. The CDR3 consists of 14 residues. Germline values: CDR1 SGDLS, CDR2 YYNGEE. With 3 bases clipped from V and 4 bases from J, the junction kept 4 bases outside the gene matches.

This clonotype was seen a few times. J is TRBJ2-7 and V is TRBV7-2; 8 nucleotides align to TRBD1. The J call could be wrong; TRBJ2-1 is a better fit for the DNA end. This CDR3 comprises 15 residues. The germline V gene encodes CDR1 SGHTA and CDR2 FQGNSA. The CDR3 nucleotides are TGTGCCAGCAGCGGATGGACAGGGAGCGATGATGAGCAGTTCTTC. Its protein is CASSGWTGSDDEQFF.

This clonotype has more than one count but fewer than ten. This chain connects TRBV7-9 to TRBJ2-3, with D maybe TRBD2 (7 bases). Germline V CDR1 and CDR2: SEHNR, FQNEAQ (reference sequence). Trimming cost V 6 bases and J 5 bases, with 15 bases left between them. The CDR3 length is 14 residues. This CDR3 reads CASSELGGEDTQYF. For the CDR3, the DNA is TGTGCCAGCAGTGAACTAGGGGGGGAAGATACGCAGTATTTT.

This clonotype has only one observation. J is TRBJ1-2 and V is TRBV7-9, with 8 bases that match TRBD1. The length of the CDR3 is 15 residues. The germline gives CDR1 SEHNR, CDR2 FQNEAQ (reference sequence). The V gene end was trimmed by 5 bases and the J gene end by 4 bases; junction bases not matched to a gene: 9. Here the CDR3 DNA reads TGTGCCAGCAGCCGCGGGACAGGTCCTACCTATGGCTACACCTTC. As protein: CASSRGTGPTYGYTF.

The chain carries TRBV2 and TRBJ2-7; 9 bases match TRBD2. Per germline, CDR1 SNHLY and CDR2 FYNNEI. The CDR3 consists of 14 residues. The V segment lost 4 bases and the J segment 1 base; nucleotides outside the gene matches: 2. In DNA, the CDR3 is TGTGCCAGCAGTGGGACTAGCGATTCCTACGAGCAGTACTTC. Its protein product is CASSGTSDSYEQYF.

This clonotype was counted only a few times. The chain carries TRBV6-6 and TRBJ2-5, with 14 bases matching TRBD2. The J call may be in error: the DNA end matches TRBJ2-1 better. CDR3 length: 16 residues. Germline values: CDR1 MNHNY, CDR2 SVGAGI (reference sequence). CDR3 region: CASSYYGTSGSGEQFF. The CDR3 DNA is TGTGCCAGCAGTTACTACGGGACTAGCGGGAGTGGTGAGCAGTTCTTC.

This chain connects TRBV4-1 to TRBJ1-2, with a tentative D call TRBD1 (5 bases). The CDR3 has 14 amino acids. Germline-derived CDR1 and CDR2 are MGHRA and YSYEKL. With 0 bases removed from V and 8 bases from J, the gap between germline ends came to 13 bases. CDR3 amino acids: CASSQDGTAMGYTF. The CDR3 DNA is TGCGCCAGCAGCCAAGACGGGACGGCAATGGGCTACACCTTC.

About this clonotype: Given the absence of the conserved phenylalanine or tryptophan at the CDR3 end, a read error is likely. The rearrangement uses TRBV12-3 or TRBV12-4 and TRBJ1-5, with D uncertain. V lost 6 bases and J lost 11, with 26 bases in between. The CDR3 spans 16 residues. The CDR3 region has the DNA TGTGCCAGCAGCGCCACTGGGCGGGAGGGCAGAGAGACCCAGCATTCT. Translated: CASSATGREGRETQHS.

This clonotype was recorded many times. The chain combines TRBV11-2 with TRBJ1-2; tentatively, D is TRBD1 (5 bases). Germline values: CDR1 SGHAT, CDR2 FQNNGV. The ends were cut back, 2 bases at V and 2 bases at J, with 15 bases in the middle. The CDR3 extends over 16 amino acids. The CDR3 coding sequence is TGTGCCAGCAGCTTAACTCTGGGGGAGGTGAACTATGGCTACACCTTC. Translation: CASSLTLGEVNYGYTF.

This rearrangement joins TRBV6-4 to TRBJ1-2, with D perhaps TRBD1 (5 bases). Trimming left V 2 bases short and J 6 bases short, with 16 bases between. Per germline, CDR1 MRHNA and CDR2 SNTAGT. The CDR3 loop spans 15 amino acids. In nucleotides, the CDR3 is TGTGCCAGCAGTGACGGGTCAGGGTCCCCCAATGGCTACACCTTC. It encodes CASSDGSGSPNGYTF.

This chain uses TRBV7-9 with TRBJ2-5, with D perhaps TRBD2 (5 bases). The CDR3 extends over 12 amino acids. V dropped 8 bases and J dropped 4 bases, with 11 bases sitting between them. Germline V CDR1 and CDR2: SEHNR, FQNEAQ (reference sequence). In DNA form, the CDR3 reads TGTGCCAGCGCCTCAGGAGGAGAGACCCAGTACTTC. Protein: CASASGGETQYF. The variable domain in full, completed from reference TRBV7-9 and TRBJ2-5, reads DTGVSQNPRHKITKRGQNVTFRCDPISEHNRLYWYRQTLGQGPEFLTYFQNEAQLEKSRLLSDRFSAERPKGSFSTLEIQRTEQGDSAMYLCASASGGETQYFGPGTRLLVL.